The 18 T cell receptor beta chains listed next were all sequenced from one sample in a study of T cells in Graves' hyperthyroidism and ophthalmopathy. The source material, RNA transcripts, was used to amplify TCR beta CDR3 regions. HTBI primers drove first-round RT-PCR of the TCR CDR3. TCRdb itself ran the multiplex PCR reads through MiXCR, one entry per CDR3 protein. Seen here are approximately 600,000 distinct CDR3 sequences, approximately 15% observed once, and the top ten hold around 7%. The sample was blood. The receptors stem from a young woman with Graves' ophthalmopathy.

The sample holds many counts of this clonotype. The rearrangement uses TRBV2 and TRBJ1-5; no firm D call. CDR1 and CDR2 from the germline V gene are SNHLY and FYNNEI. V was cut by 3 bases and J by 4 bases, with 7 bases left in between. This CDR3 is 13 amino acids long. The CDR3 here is CASSEVGNQPQHF. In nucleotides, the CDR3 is TGTGCCAGCAGTGAGGTTGGGAATCAGCCCCAGCATTTT.

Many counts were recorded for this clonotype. CDR3 nucleotide sequence: TGTGCCAGCAGGCTAGGGATAAGCGGGCGGGAGTATGGTGATGAGCAGTTCTTC. Protein product: CASRLGISGREYGDEQFF. The chain is built from TRBV7-9 and TRBJ2-1; TRBD2 matches 7 bases. Germline loops: CDR1 SEHNR, CDR2 FQNEAQ (reference sequence). V lost 6 bases and J lost 8; bases outside the gene matches: 22. The CDR3 is 18 residues long.

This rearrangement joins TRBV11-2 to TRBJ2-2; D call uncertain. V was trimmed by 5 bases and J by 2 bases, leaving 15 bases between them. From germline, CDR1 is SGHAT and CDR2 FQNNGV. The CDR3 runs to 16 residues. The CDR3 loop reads CASSPPSGYNTGELFF. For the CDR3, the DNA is TGTGCCAGCAGCCCTCCGTCGGGCTATAACACCGGGGAGCTGTTTTTT. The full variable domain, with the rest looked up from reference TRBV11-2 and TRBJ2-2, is EAGVAQSPRYKIIEKRQSVAFWCNPISGHATLYWYQQILGQGPKLLIQFQNNGVVDDSQLPKDRFSAERLKGVDSTLKIQPAKLEDSAVYLCASSPPSGYNTGELFFGEGSRLTVL.

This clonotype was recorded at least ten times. The CDR3 DNA is TGCAGTGCTAGAATAGTTGGCACAGATACGCAGTATTTT. Translating gives CSARIVGTDTQYF. This chain uses TRBV20-1 with TRBJ2-3; D gene ambiguous. CDR3 length: 13 amino acids. Germline V gene lookup returns CDR1 DFQATT and CDR2 SNEGSKA (reference sequence). V dropped 2 bases and J dropped 1 base, with 7 bases sitting between them.

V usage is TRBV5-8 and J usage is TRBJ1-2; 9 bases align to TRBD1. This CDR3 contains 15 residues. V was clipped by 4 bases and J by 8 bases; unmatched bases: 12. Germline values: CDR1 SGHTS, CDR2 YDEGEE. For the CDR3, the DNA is TGTGCCAGCAGCATTCGGACCACAGGGGGCATCGGCTACACCTTC. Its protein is CASSIRTTGGIGYTF.

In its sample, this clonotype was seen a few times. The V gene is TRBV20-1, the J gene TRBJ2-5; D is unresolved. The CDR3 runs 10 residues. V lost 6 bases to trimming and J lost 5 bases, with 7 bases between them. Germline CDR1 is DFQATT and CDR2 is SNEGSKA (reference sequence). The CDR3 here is CSAVRETQYF. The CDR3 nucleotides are TGCAGTGCCGTACGGGAGACCCAGTACTTC.

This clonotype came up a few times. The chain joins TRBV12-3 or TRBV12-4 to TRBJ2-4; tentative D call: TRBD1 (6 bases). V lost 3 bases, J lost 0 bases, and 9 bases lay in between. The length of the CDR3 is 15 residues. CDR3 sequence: CASSFQGLAKNIQYF. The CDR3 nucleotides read TGTGCCAGCAGTTTCCAGGGGCTAGCCAAAAACATTCAGTACTTC.

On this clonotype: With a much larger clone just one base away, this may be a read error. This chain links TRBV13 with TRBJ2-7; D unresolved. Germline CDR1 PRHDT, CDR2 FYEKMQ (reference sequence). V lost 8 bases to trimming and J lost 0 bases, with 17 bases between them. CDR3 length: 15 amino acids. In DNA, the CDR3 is TGTGCCAGCGGCAACGGACCGCTGGGCTCCTACGAGCAGTACTTC. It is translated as CASGNGPLGSYEQYF.

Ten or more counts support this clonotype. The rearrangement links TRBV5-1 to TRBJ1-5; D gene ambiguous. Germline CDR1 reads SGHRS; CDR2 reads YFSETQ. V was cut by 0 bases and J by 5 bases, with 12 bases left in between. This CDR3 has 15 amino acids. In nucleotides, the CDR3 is TGCGCCAGCAGCTTGGAAGGTCGGCGCGATCAGCCCCAGCATTTT. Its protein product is CASSLEGRRDQPQHF. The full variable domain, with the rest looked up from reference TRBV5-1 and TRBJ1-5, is KAGVTQTPRYLIKTRGQQVTLSCSPISGHRSVSWYQQTPGQGLQFLFEYFSETQRNKGNFPGRFSGRQFSNSRSEMNVSTLELGDSALYLCASSLEGRRDQPQHFGDGTRLSIL.

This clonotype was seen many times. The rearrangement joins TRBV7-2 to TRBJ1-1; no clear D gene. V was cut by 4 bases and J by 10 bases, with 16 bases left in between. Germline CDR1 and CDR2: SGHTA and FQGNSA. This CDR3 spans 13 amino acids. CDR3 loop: CASSSTPSRGAFF. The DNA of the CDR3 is TGTGCCAGCAGCTCGACCCCGTCGAGAGGAGCTTTCTTT.

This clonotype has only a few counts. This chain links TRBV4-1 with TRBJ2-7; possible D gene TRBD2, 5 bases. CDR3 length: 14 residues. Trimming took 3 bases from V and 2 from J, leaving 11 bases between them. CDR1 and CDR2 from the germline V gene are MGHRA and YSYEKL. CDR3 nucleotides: TGCGCCAGCAGCCAGTACCGGGATGCCTACGAGCAGTACTTC. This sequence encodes CASSQYRDAYEQYF.

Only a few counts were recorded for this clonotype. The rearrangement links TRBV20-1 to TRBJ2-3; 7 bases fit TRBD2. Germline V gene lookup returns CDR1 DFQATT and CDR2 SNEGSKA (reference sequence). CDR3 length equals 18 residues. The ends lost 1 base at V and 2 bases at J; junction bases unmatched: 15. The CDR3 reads CSARAVFLPAGDTDTQYF. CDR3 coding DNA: TGCAGTGCTAGAGCCGTTTTTCTTCCTGCGGGAGACACAGATACGCAGTATTTT.

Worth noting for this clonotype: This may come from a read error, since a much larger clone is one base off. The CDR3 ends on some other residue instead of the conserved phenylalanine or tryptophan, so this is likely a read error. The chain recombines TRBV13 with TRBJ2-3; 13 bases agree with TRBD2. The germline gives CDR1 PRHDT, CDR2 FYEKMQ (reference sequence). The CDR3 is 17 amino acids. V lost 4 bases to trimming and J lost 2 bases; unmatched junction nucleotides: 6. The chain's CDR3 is CASSSPGLAGITDTQYY. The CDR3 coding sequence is TGTGCCAGCAGCTCACCGGGACTAGCGGGAATCACAGATACGCAGTATTAT.

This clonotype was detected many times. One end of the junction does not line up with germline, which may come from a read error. The CDR3 region has the DNA TGCAGTGCCAGAGAGGTTTCGTTCGGGCTTGAAGCTTTCTTT. Encoded protein: CSAREVSFGLEAFF. J is TRBJ1-1 and V is TRBV20-1; D not certain. Germline CDR1 and CDR2: DFQATT and SNEGSKA (reference sequence). CDR3 length: 14 amino acids.

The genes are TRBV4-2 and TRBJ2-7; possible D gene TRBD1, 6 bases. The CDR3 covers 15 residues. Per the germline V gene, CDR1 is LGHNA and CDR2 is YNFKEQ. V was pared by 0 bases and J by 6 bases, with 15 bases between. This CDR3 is CASSQDRGTIGEQYF. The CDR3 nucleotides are TGTGCCAGCAGCCAAGATAGGGGGACAATAGGCGAGCAGTACTTC.

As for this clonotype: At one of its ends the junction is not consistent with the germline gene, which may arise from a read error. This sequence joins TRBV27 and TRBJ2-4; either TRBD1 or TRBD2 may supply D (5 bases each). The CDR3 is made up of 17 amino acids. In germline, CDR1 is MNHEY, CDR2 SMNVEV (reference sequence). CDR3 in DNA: TGTGCCAGCAGTCTATCCGCATCCCGGGACCCAAAAGACATTCAGTACTTC. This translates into CASSLSASRDPKDIQYF.

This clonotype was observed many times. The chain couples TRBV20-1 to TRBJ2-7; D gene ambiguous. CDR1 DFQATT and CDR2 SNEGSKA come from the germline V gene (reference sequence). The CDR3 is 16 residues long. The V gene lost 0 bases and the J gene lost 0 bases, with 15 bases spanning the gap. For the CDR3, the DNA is TGCAGTGCTAGAGATCTGGCAGCTTCTCTCTCCTACGAGCAGTACTTC. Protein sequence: CSARDLAASLSYEQYF.

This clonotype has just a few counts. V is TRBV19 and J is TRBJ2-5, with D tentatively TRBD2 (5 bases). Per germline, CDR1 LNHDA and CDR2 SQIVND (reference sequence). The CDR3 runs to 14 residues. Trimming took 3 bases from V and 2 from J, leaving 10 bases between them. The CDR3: CASSIGRGQETQYF. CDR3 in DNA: TGTGCCAGTAGTATCGGACGGGGTCAAGAGACCCAGTACTTC.